This T cell receptor beta chain is drawn from a study of shared clonotypes between healthy human individuals. Trimming cost V 6 bases and J 5 bases; bases outside gene matches: 6. This CDR3 has 13 residues. Germline CDR1 MDHEN, CDR2 SYDVKM. As defined, naive CD8 cells were CD45RO-negative and positively selected for CCR7, with terminally differentiated effector memory CD45RA+ cells excluded. Donors, healthy HIV-negative adults, lacked recent acute infections or vaccinations. Here immunoSEQ multiplex PCR was the method, and the copy in TCRdb shows in-frame clones only, minus some. The profile shows some 740,000 clones, about 92% of them singletons.

Sequenced material: naive CD8+ T cells sorted from blood. V gene TRBV28 combines with J gene TRBJ1-2; the match to TRBD1 covers 7 bases. The TCR was taken from a man aged 25-45 years in good health. CDR3 nucleotides: TGTGCCAGCAGCCCGGGACAGCTATATGGCTACACCTTC. As protein: CASSPGQLYGYTF.